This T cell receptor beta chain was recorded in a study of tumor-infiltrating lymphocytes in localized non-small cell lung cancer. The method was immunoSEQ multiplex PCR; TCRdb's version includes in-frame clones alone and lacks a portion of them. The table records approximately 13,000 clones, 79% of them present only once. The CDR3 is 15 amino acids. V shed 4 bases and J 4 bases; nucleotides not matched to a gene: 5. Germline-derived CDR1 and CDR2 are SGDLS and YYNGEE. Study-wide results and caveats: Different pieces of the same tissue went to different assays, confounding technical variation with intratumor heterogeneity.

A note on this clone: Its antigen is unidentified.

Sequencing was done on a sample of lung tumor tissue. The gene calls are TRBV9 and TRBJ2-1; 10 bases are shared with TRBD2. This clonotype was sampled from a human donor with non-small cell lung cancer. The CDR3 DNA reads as TGTGCCAGCAGCAAAGCTAGCGGGAGTTACAATGAGCAGTTCTTC. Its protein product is CASSKASGSYNEQFF.